This T cell receptor beta chain comes out of a study of tumor and adjacent non-tumor tissue in lung cancer. This sample's RNA came from whole unsorted tissue. V dropped 10 bases and J dropped 2 bases, with 15 bases sitting between them. This CDR3 comprises 14 residues. Overall study results and limits: Tumor repertoires had a smaller top 100 clone share than normal lung.

The library came from three nested PCR rounds adapted from ARM-PCR protocols. TCRdb re-analysed the multiplex PCR reads in MiXCR, keeping a single row per CDR3 protein. Among more than 75,000 distinct CDR3 sequences listed, over 75% were seen once. As for this clonotype: As yet, its antigen is unknown.

Sequencing was performed on lung tumor tissue. The chain is built from TRBV12-3 or TRBV12-4 and TRBJ2-1; perhaps TRBD2 as D (6 bases). The receptor's source is a woman aged 50 to 65 with non-small cell lung cancer. The CDR3 spells CATFVGGTYNEQFF. The CDR3 coding sequence is TGTGCCACCTTTGTGGGAGGAACCTACAATGAGCAGTTCTTC.